This record covers a single T cell receptor beta chain. This entry is derived from a study of blood T cell repertoires in COVID-19. Authors' analysis steps: Nucleated cell number was recorded as an estimate derived from reference gene primer amplification. The table came from immunoSEQ multiplex PCR; TCRdb's copy has only in-frame clones and leaves some out. The DNA was the basis for D and trimming; V, J and clone size are from that table. The sample holds just over 650,000 clones; about 90% are singletons and the top ten take over 0.2%. Germline values: CDR1 GTSNPN, CDR2 SVGIG (reference sequence). The CDR3 has 14 amino acids. J lost 6 bases, V lost 0 bases, and 2 bases had no gene match.

V gene TRBV30 combines with J gene TRBJ1-4, with 9 bases that match TRBD1. The receptor's source is a woman in her late teens or twenties with acute or convalescent COVID-19. Sequences were obtained from peripheral blood. The CDR3 loop reads CAWSVGTGYEKLFF. The CDR3 DNA is TGTGCCTGGAGTGTAGGGACAGGGTATGAAAAACTGTTTTTT.